These 4 T cell receptor beta chains came from one sample sequenced in a study of vaccination and CD4 T cells after COVID-19. The Oncomine TCR Beta short-read assay was applied to DNA of cultured CD4+ T cells. One entry per CDR3 protein results from TCRdb running MiXCR on the PCR reads. In the table there are about 15,000 distinct CDR3 sequences, about three quarters of which are singletons. Antigens for these TCRs are unknown. Treatment meaning: roughly 10-day PBMC culture with coronavirus spike peptide pools or control peptides (ViraFEST assay). The material sequenced was CD4+ T cells from blood, cultured in vitro. Receptor source: a human donor who had recovered from COVID-19.

There are a few counts of this clonotype. This chain uses TRBV20-1 with TRBJ1-2; TRBD1 is a possible D gene (6 bases). Germline values: CDR1 DFQATT, CDR2 SNEGSKA (reference sequence). Trimming cost V 1 base and J 1 base, with 28 bases left between them. The CDR3 is 20 residues long. In nucleotides, the CDR3 is TGCAGTGCTAGAGCAAACCTGGACAGACTCCAAAGGGGCCTTAACTATGGCTACACCTTC. Protein product: CSARANLDRLQRGLNYGYTF.

This chain joins TRBV6-1 and TRBJ2-2; no reliable D call. There are 15 residues in the CDR3. V was clipped by 7 bases and J by 7 bases, with 19 bases between them. The V gene's germline CDR1 is MNHNS and CDR2 SASEGT. The CDR3 reads CASNKKRFEHGELFF. Here the CDR3 DNA reads TGTGCCAGCAATAAGAAACGGTTTGAGCACGGGGAGCTGTTTTTT.

CDR3 DNA: TGTGCCAGCAGTACCAGAACCGGGACTAGAGATCTTGCCTTCAATGAGCAGTTCTTC. It specifies CASSTRTGTRDLAFNEQFF. The chain couples TRBV27 to TRBJ2-1; 8 bases are a match to TRBD2. The CDR3 covers 19 residues. Germline CDR1 MNHEY, CDR2 SMNVEV (reference sequence). Trimming at V came to 5 bases and at J to 6 bases, leaving 21 bases not matched to a gene.

The V gene is TRBV11-2, the J gene TRBJ2-5; TRBD2 matches 13 bases. The CDR3 runs to 18 residues. Germline CDR1 SGHAT, CDR2 FQNNGV. Unmatched junction bases numbered 10, after V lost 1 base and J lost 5 bases. CDR3 sequence: CASSLVGGLAGKRETQYF. CDR3 DNA sequence: TGTGCCAGCAGCTTAGTGGGGGGACTAGCGGGAAAGCGTGAGACCCAGTACTTC.